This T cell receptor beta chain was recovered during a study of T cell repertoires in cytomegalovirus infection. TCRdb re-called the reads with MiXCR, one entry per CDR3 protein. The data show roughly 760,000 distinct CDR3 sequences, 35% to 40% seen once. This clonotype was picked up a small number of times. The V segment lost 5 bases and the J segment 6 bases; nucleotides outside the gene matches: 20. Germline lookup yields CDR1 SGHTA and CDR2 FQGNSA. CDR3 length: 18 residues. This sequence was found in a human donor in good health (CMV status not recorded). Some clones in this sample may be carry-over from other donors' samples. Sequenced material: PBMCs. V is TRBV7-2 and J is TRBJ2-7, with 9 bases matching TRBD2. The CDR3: CASSVKASGTSIRGEQYF. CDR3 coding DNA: TGTGCCAGCAGCGTCAAAGCATCCGGGACTAGCATTAGAGGCGAGCAGTACTTC.